Listed here are 18 T cell receptor beta chains from one sample, sequenced in a study of a mutant IDH1 vaccine in newly diagnosed glioma. The time point is: week 5, during vaccination. Alongside topical imiquimod, each dose of vaccine comprised 300 ug of mutant IDH1 20-mer peptide. Assay: immunoSEQ multiplex PCR; the TCRdb copy retains only in-frame clones and omits some. The sample records roughly 25,000 clones, around 79% being singletons. Their specific antigens are unknown. This sample comprised PBMCs, obtained from a glioma patient whose treatment included an IDH1 peptide vaccine. These receptors were taken from a man aged 40-49 years with glioma.

J is TRBJ1-2 and V is TRBV27; D is possibly TRBD1 (6 bases). Trimming cost V 3 bases and J 5 bases, with 16 bases left between them. The CDR3 spans 15 residues. Per the germline V gene, CDR1 is MNHEY and CDR2 is SMNVEV (reference sequence). CDR3 DNA sequence: TGTGCCAGCAGTTTCGACCGGGACAAGGTTTATGGCTACACCTTC. Its translation is CASSFDRDKVYGYTF.

V usage is TRBV27 and J usage is TRBJ2-3; 7 nucleotides line up with TRBD2. This CDR3 is built from 17 residues. CDR1 and CDR2 (germline): MNHEY, SMNVEV (reference sequence). The V gene end was trimmed by 2 bases and the J gene end by 4 bases; junction bases not matched to a gene: 12. The chain's CDR3 is CASSLGAERGWSDTQYF. The CDR3, as DNA: TGTGCCAGCAGTTTAGGAGCGGAGCGGGGTTGGTCAGATACGCAGTATTTT.

The chain couples TRBV9 to TRBJ1-6; D unresolved. Germline CDR1 reads SGDLS; CDR2 reads YYNGEE. CDR3 length equals 14 residues. Trimming took 2 bases from V and 3 from J, leaving 6 bases between them. CDR3 in amino acids: CASSVYSYNSPLHF. The CDR3 DNA reads TGTGCCAGCAGCGTCTACAGCTATAATTCACCCCTCCACTTT.

The rearrangement uses TRBV27 and TRBJ1-1; TRBD1 is a possible D gene (6 bases). Germline CDR1 reads MNHEY; CDR2 reads SMNVEV (reference sequence). V gave up 3 bases and J gave up 4 bases, with 9 bases separating them. The CDR3 runs to 13 residues. The CDR3 loop reads CASSFVQGTEAFF. As DNA, the CDR3 is TGTGCCAGCAGTTTTGTACAGGGCACTGAAGCTTTCTTT.

This clone was recorded a few times. Compared with germline, one end of the junction differs, possibly owing to a read error. This rearrangement joins TRBV25-1 to TRBJ2-1; 7 bases map to TRBD2. Germline V gene lookup returns CDR1 MGHDK and CDR2 SYGVNS. The CDR3 is made up of 14 amino acids. The CDR3 DNA reads TGTGCCAGCAGTGAACCCCCGGGGAGGGGCCGGTTGGTCTTC. It codes for CASSEPPGRGRLVF.

The rearrangement uses TRBV7-9 and TRBJ1-4; possible D gene TRBD1, 5 bases. V was pared by 0 bases and J by 0 bases, with 8 bases between. Germline lookup yields CDR1 SEHNR and CDR2 FQNEAQ (reference sequence). The CDR3 is made up of 16 amino acids. The CDR3 spells CASSLAWGATNEKLFF. Written as DNA, the CDR3 is TGTGCCAGCAGCTTAGCCTGGGGGGCAACTAATGAAAAACTGTTTTTT.

This clone was seen a single time. The V call is TRBV5-1, the J call TRBJ2-1; D is unresolved. V dropped 0 bases and J dropped 1 base, with 11 bases sitting between them. In germline, CDR1 is SGHRS, CDR2 YFSETQ. CDR3 length: 16 amino acids. For the CDR3, the DNA is TGCGCCAGCAGCTTGGCCGGCGGAAGATCCTACAATGAGCAGTTCTTC. Its translation: CASSLAGGRSYNEQFF.

This clone was observed a handful of times. CDR3 protein: CASSIGPGGSNQPQHF. In DNA form, the CDR3 reads TGTGCCAGTAGTATTGGGCCAGGAGGGAGCAATCAGCCCCAGCATTTT. The rearrangement joins TRBV19 to TRBJ1-5; D is uncertain. The CDR3 loop spans 16 amino acids. Trimming took off 3 bases at V and 1 base at J, with 13 bases between the two ends. CDR1 is LNHDA, CDR2 SQIVND, per germline (reference sequence). The full variable domain, in which reference TRBV19 and TRBJ1-5 provide the parts outside the CDR3, is DGGITQSPKYLFRKEGQNVTLSCEQNLNHDAMYWYRQDPGQGLRLIYYSQIVNDFQKGDIAEGYSVSREKKESFPLTVTSAQKNPTAFYLCASSIGPGGSNQPQHFGDGTRLSIL.

The chain carries TRBV11-3 and TRBJ2-1; D uncertain. V lost 1 base to trimming and J lost 5 bases, with 9 bases between them. CDR1 and CDR2 from the germline V gene are SGHNT and YENEEA. CDR3 size: 14 residues. CDR3 sequence (DNA): TGTGCCAGCAGCTTAGGGCAGAAGGACAATGAGCAGTTCTTC. This sequence encodes CASSLGQKDNEQFF.

V gene TRBV29-1 combines with J gene TRBJ2-4; TRBD1 agrees at 7 bases. Germline V gene data show CDR1 as SQVTM and CDR2 as ANQGSEA. The CDR3 runs to 13 residues. The junction had 9 bases not matched to a gene; V was cut back by 6 bases and J by 7 bases. The CDR3, as DNA: TGCAGCGTCCGTGGGACAGAGCTCAACATTCAGTACTTC. It yields the protein CSVRGTELNIQYF. The full variable domain, in which reference TRBV29-1 and TRBJ2-4 provide the parts outside the CDR3, is SAVISQKPSRDICQRGTSLTIQCQVDSQVTMMFWYRQQPGQSLTLIATANQGSEATYESGFVIDKFPISRPNLTFSTLTVSNMSPEDSSIYLCSVRGTELNIQYFGAGTRLSVL.

The chain combines TRBV10-2 with TRBJ2-1, with 10 positions matching TRBD1. The length of the CDR3 is 15 residues. CDR1 and CDR2 from the germline V gene are WSHSY and SAAADI. With 6 bases clipped from V and 5 bases from J, the junction kept 7 bases outside the gene matches. The CDR3 is CASRGTGEGNNEQFF. The CDR3 region has the DNA TGCGCCAGCAGGGGGACAGGGGAAGGGAACAATGAGCAGTTCTTC.

V gene TRBV29-1 combines with J gene TRBJ1-5; 8 bases are shared with TRBD1. The CDR3 consists of 13 residues. In germline, CDR1 is SQVTM, CDR2 ANQGSEA. V was pared by 7 bases and J by 6 bases, with 8 bases of the junction left unmatched. The CDR3 protein is CSGQAGGGQPQHF. In DNA form, the CDR3 reads TGCAGCGGGCAAGCAGGGGGCGGTCAGCCCCAGCATTTT.

The chain links TRBV11-2 to TRBJ2-1, with 8 bases that match TRBD1. With 4 bases clipped from V and 7 bases from J, the junction kept 18 bases outside the gene matches. From germline, CDR1 is SGHAT and CDR2 FQNNGV. The CDR3 covers 18 residues. DNA for the CDR3: TGTGCCAGCAGCTCTACTTTCATGACAGGGGAAAGGTTGAATGAGCAGTTCTTC. Protein: CASSSTFMTGERLNEQFF.

This chain joins TRBV18 and TRBJ2-7; 14 bases agree with TRBD2. The CDR3 consists of 18 residues. V gave up 3 bases and J gave up 4 bases; unmatched junction bases: 11. Germline V gene data show CDR1 as KGHSH and CDR2 as LQKENI. CDR3: CASSPVTGTSGSRYEQYF. DNA of the CDR3: TGTGCCAGCTCACCGGTCACCGGGACTAGCGGGAGTAGGTACGAGCAGTACTTC.

J is TRBJ1-3 and V is TRBV5-6, with D unresolved. This CDR3 comprises 14 residues. Germline CDR1 SGHDT, CDR2 YYEEEE. Between the trimmed V and J ends, which lost 6 bases and 1 base, there was a span of 11 bases. In DNA form, the CDR3 reads TGTGCCAGCAAGACGTATCTGTCTGGAAACACCATATATTTT. Protein: CASKTYLSGNTIYF.

This sequence joins TRBV4-3 and TRBJ1-1; D perhaps matches TRBD1 (6 bases). The CDR3 runs to 15 residues. V lost 6 bases to trimming and J lost 6 bases, with 20 bases between them. Germline V gene lookup returns CDR1 LGHNA and CDR2 YSLEER. The CDR3 reads CASRGPNTYRAEAFF. The CDR3 coding sequence is TGCGCCAGCAGAGGACCGAACACCTACAGGGCTGAAGCTTTCTTT.

The chain is built from TRBV5-1 and TRBJ2-5; D is possibly TRBD2 (6 bases). The V and J ends lost 0 bases and 4 bases respectively, with 16 bases between them. Germline V gene sequence: CDR1 SGHRS, CDR2 YFSETQ. The CDR3 totals 16 residues. For the CDR3, the DNA is TGCGCCAGCAGCTTGGCTGGAGGGGCCGATTTAGAGACCCAGTACTTC. This translates into CASSLAGGADLETQYF.

The chain has TRBV10-2 and TRBJ1-1; D is unclear. Germline V gene lookup returns CDR1 WSHSY and CDR2 SAAADI. The CDR3 contains 14 residues. The germline V and J ends were trimmed by 4 bases and 0 bases, with 9 bases remaining between them. CDR3 DNA: TGCGCCAGCAGTGTGACAAACATGAACACTGAAGCTTTCTTT. This sequence encodes CASSVTNMNTEAFF.